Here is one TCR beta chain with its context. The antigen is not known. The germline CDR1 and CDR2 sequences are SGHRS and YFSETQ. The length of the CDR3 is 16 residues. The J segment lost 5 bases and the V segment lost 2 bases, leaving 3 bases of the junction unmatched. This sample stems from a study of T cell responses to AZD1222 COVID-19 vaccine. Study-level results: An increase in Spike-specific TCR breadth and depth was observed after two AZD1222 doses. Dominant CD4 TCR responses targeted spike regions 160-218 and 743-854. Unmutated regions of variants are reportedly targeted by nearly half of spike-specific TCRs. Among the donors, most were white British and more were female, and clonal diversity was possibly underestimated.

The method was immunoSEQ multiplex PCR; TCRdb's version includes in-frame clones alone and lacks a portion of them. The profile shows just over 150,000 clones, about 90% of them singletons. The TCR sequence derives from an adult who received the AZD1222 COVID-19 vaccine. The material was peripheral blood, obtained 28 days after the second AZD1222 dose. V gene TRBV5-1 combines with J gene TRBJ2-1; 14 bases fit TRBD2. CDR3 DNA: TGCGCCAGCAGCTTAGGACTAGCGGGAGGTCACAATGAGCAGTTCTTC. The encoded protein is CASSLGLAGGHNEQFF.